Sequencing of this T cell receptor (beta chain) was carried out in a study of vaccination and CD4 T cells after COVID-19. Study-level background: Each participant was administered two doses of a vaccine, which was either BNT162b2 or mRNA-1273. Study results and caveats: Of the reactive clones in convalescent patients, a median roughly 88% showed up only post-vaccination.

With regard to this clonotype: Its antigen remains unidentified.

Treatment described: approximately 9-day PBMC culture with coronavirus spike peptide pools or control peptides (ViraFEST assay). Sequence data for DNA of cultured CD4+ T cells were generated by the Oncomine TCR Beta short-read assay. Genomic DNA extraction was carried out from cultured CD4+ T cells. TCRdb re-analysed the PCR reads in MiXCR, keeping a single row per CDR3 protein. This table holds over 10,000 distinct CDR3 sequences, about 30% found once. This CDR3 region has 12 residues. The rearrangement links TRBV12-1 to TRBJ1-2; TRBD1, the table's D call, lacks a check against the DNA. TRBV12-1 is a listed pseudogene. Sequencing was performed on CD4+ T cells from blood, cultured in vitro. The sequence derives from a human donor who had recovered from COVID-19. The CDR3 DNA follows: TGTGTCTGGCCAGGGATTAGTCATGGCTACACCTTC. This encodes CVWPGISHGYTF.